Sequencing of this T cell receptor (beta chain) was carried out in a study of somatic mutations in cytotoxic T cells in rheumatoid arthritis. Overall study results and limits: The study found no significant difference in CD8+ T-cell clonality between rheumatoid arthritis patients and age-matched healthy controls. Nothing was done to adjust for multiple comparisons when TRBV07 showed up slightly less in rheumatoid arthritis patients.

The V gene lost 2 bases and the J gene lost 10 bases, with 11 bases spanning the gap. The CDR3 extends over 12 amino acids. Germline V lookup: CDR1 SEHNR, CDR2 FQNEAQ (reference sequence). Comment on this clone: Its antigen remains unidentified.

Sequencing was performed with immunoSEQ multiplex PCR; in TCRdb, only in-frame clones are kept and a portion is missing. The sample carries 15,000 to 20,000 clones, around 77% recorded once. The source of this sequence is an adult with rheumatoid arthritis. Sample: CD8+ T cells sorted from blood. The J gene is TRBJ2-5, the V gene TRBV7-9; D call uncertain. The chain's CDR3 is CASSLIEPGQYF. The CDR3 coding sequence is TGTGCCAGCAGCTTAATAGAACCAGGCCAGTACTTC.